This paragraph reports one TCR beta chain. Its antigen remains unknown. This sample is part of a study of cytomegalovirus exposure and HLA in healthy donors. General observations from the study: Available immune exposure information was restricted to CMV serostatus only. Per a later analysis, 18,000 or so TCR beta sequences showed association with HLA alleles at 0.05 false discovery rate. A later analysis found most CMV-associated TCR beta chains apparently HLA-restricted.

The study ran its PCR with 60 Vbeta and 13 Jbeta primers. Clones were read by immunoSEQ multiplex PCR, and TCRdb kept only the in-frame ones, dropping some. The sample records 120,000 or so clones, around 81% being singletons. V lost 8 bases, J lost 3 bases, and 7 bases lay in between. The CDR3 covers 12 residues. Germline V lookup: CDR1 SNHLY, CDR2 FYNNEI. Sequenced material: PBMCs. The chain carries TRBV2 and TRBJ1-4; D remains unclear. The TCR sequence derives from a female donor in good health and CMV-seronegative. CDR3 sequence reads: CASHSPNEKLFF. CDR3 coding DNA: TGTGCCAGCCACTCACCTAATGAAAAACTGTTTTTT.